This T cell receptor (beta chain) was sequenced in a study of blood T cell repertoires in COVID-19. The overall study: Sources were T cells, B-cell-depleted T cells, or PBMCs; the material itself was cDNA or gDNA.

Original analysis: Estimates of nucleated cell counts were drawn from the amplification of reference gene primers. Here immunoSEQ multiplex PCR was the method, and the copy in TCRdb shows in-frame clones only, minus some. V and J calls plus clone size are reproduced from that table; the DNA served to infer D and trimming. Of tens of thousands of clones in the sample, 80% to 95% were seen once. Germline V gene sequence: CDR1 SGHAT, CDR2 FQDESV (reference sequence). The CDR3 is made up of 14 amino acids. V was pared by 1 base and J by 5 bases, with 10 bases between. Sequencing input: peripheral blood. The TCR sequence derives from a human donor with active COVID-19. The donor label of this sample is uncertain. The V call is TRBV11-1, the J call TRBJ2-3, with D uncertain. In DNA, the CDR3 is TGTGCCAGCAGCTTAGGGGCCCGGCGAGATACGCAGTATTTT. The encoded protein is CASSLGARRDTQYF.